Listed here are 17 T cell receptor beta chains from one sample, sequenced in a study of shared clonotypes between healthy human individuals. Some clones are missing from TCRdb's copy, which holds only in-frame ones; the method was immunoSEQ multiplex PCR. The sample lists more than 150,000 clones, over 80% occurring once. The material sequenced was naive CD4+ T cells sorted from blood. Subset specified: CD45RA+ positively selected. These receptors all stem from a woman aged 30 to 39 in good health.

The chain recombines TRBV5-1 with TRBJ2-2, with D perhaps TRBD1 (6 bases). Trimming cost V 0 bases and J 3 bases, with 9 bases left between them. Germline loops: CDR1 SGHRS, CDR2 YFSETQ. The CDR3 consists of 15 residues. As DNA, the CDR3 is TGCGCCAGCAGCTTGGGACAGGAACACACCGGGGAGCTGTTTTTT. This translates into CASSLGQEHTGELFF. The entire variable domain, with the rest obtained from reference TRBV5-1 and TRBJ2-2, is as follows: KAGVTQTPRYLIKTRGQQVTLSCSPISGHRSVSWYQQTPGQGLQFLFEYFSETQRNKGNFPGRFSGRQFSNSRSEMNVSTLELGDSALYLCASSLGQEHTGELFFGEGSRLTVL.

This clone appeared once. The genes are TRBV9 and TRBJ2-3; D ambiguous. V was shortened by 7 bases and J by 0 bases, with 6 bases between the two germline ends. The germline CDR1 and CDR2 sequences are SGDLS and YYNGEE. The length of the CDR3 is 12 residues. CDR3 protein: CASRGSTDTQYF. The DNA for the CDR3 is TGTGCCAGCCGAGGAAGCACAGATACGCAGTATTTT.

The chain combines TRBV18 with TRBJ2-5; perhaps TRBD2 as D (5 bases). From germline, CDR1 is KGHSH and CDR2 LQKENI. The CDR3 extends over 14 amino acids. V lost 2 bases and J lost 3, with 10 bases in between. The CDR3 loop is CASSPGEWKETQYF. The CDR3 DNA reads as TGTGCCAGCTCACCAGGGGAGTGGAAAGAGACCCAGTACTTC.

The chain is built from TRBV5-1 and TRBJ1-6; 10 bases map to TRBD1. The germline V gene encodes CDR1 SGHRS and CDR2 YFSETQ. The J segment lost 10 bases and the V segment lost 0 bases, leaving 4 bases of the junction unmatched. The CDR3 runs to 15 residues. The CDR3 sequence is CASSLATGGGSPLHF. CDR3 DNA sequence: TGCGCCAGCAGCTTGGCGACAGGGGGCGGCTCACCCCTCCACTTT.

A single count supports this clone. This chain uses TRBV5-1 with TRBJ1-2; D gene ambiguous. Germline CDR1 SGHRS, CDR2 YFSETQ. The CDR3 contains 13 residues. Trimming removed 0 bases from V and 6 bases from J, with 9 bases in between. This chain's CDR3 is CASSLVESDGYTF. CDR3 DNA sequence: TGCGCCAGCAGCTTGGTAGAGAGTGATGGCTACACCTTC.

The chain combines TRBV2 with TRBJ2-3, with D perhaps TRBD2 (7 bases). The germline V and J ends were trimmed by 11 bases and 2 bases, with 17 bases remaining between them. This CDR3 has 14 amino acids. Germline V CDR1 and CDR2: SNHLY, FYNNEI. Here the CDR3 reads CALGAGAYTDTQYF. Written as DNA, the CDR3 is TGTGCCCTCGGGGCGGGGGCCTACACAGATACGCAGTATTTT. Variable domain in full (rest from reference TRBV2 and TRBJ2-3): EPEVTQTPSHQVTQMGQEVILRCVPISNHLYFYWYRQILGQKVEFLVSFYNNEISEKSEIFDDQFSVERPDGSNFTLKIRSTKLEDSAMYFCALGAGAYTDTQYFGPGTRLTVL.

The CDR3 sequence is CASSPPGQPNEKLFF. The CDR3 DNA reads as TGTGCCAGCTCACCGCCGGGACAGCCTAATGAAAAACTGTTTTTT. The chain is built from TRBV18 and TRBJ1-4; TRBD1 matches at 7 bases. V was pared by 3 bases and J by 3 bases, with 4 bases of the junction left unmatched. Looked up from germline, CDR1 is KGHSH and CDR2 is LQKENI. The CDR3 totals 15 residues.

The V call is TRBV10-3, the J call TRBJ1-2; 7 positions match TRBD1. This CDR3 has 14 residues. Germline lookup yields CDR1 ENHRY and CDR2 SYGVKD. Unmatched junction bases numbered 5, after V lost 2 bases and J lost 5 bases. This chain's CDR3 is CAISERGQRYGYTF. The DNA of the CDR3 is TGTGCCATCAGTGAGCGGGGACAGCGATATGGCTACACCTTC.

The count of this clone is one. The V call is TRBV6-1, the J call TRBJ1-3; D not resolved. Trimming removed 3 bases at V and 0 bases at J, with 3 bases between. The CDR3 has 13 amino acids. Germline-derived CDR1 and CDR2 are MNHNS and SASEGT. CDR3 protein: CASSENSGNTIYF. The CDR3 DNA sequence: TGTGCCAGCAGTGAGAACTCTGGAAACACCATATATTTT.

The genes are TRBV5-6 and TRBJ2-7; 7 bases agree with TRBD2. Germline V gene data show CDR1 as SGHDT and CDR2 as YYEEEE. The CDR3 sequence is 15 residues long. V was clipped by 0 bases and J by 0 bases; unmatched bases: 3. This CDR3 is CASSLAQRDSYEQYF. The CDR3 DNA reads TGTGCCAGCAGCTTGGCCCAGCGGGACTCCTACGAGCAGTACTTC.

As for this clone: Other DNA sequences in this specimen translate into the identical CDR3. V gene TRBV28 combines with J gene TRBJ1-2; TRBD1 might be the D (5 bases). The CDR3 consists of 12 residues. In germline, CDR1 is MDHEN, CDR2 SYDVKM. V gave up 1 base and J gave up 5 bases, with 5 bases separating them. CDR3: CASSLSGYGYTF. CDR3 in DNA: TGTGCCAGCAGTTTATCAGGGTATGGCTACACCTTC.

This clone has a single count. V usage is TRBV5-1 and J usage is TRBJ1-2; D remains ambiguous. Germline V CDR1 and CDR2: SGHRS, YFSETQ. The CDR3 totals 14 residues. Trimming removed 0 bases from V and 5 bases from J, with 11 bases in between. The CDR3 loop is CASSLAATQYGYTF. DNA of the CDR3: TGCGCCAGCAGCTTGGCCGCGACACAGTATGGCTACACCTTC. The full variable domain, its missing parts supplied by reference TRBV5-1 and TRBJ1-2, is KAGVTQTPRYLIKTRGQQVTLSCSPISGHRSVSWYQQTPGQGLQFLFEYFSETQRNKGNFPGRFSGRQFSNSRSEMNVSTLELGDSALYLCASSLAATQYGYTFGSGTRLTVV.

This clone was observed a single time. The V call is TRBV6-6, the J call TRBJ1-4; 10 bases map to TRBD1. Germline loops: CDR1 MNHNY, CDR2 SVGAGI (reference sequence). This CDR3 region has 13 residues. V dropped 7 bases and J dropped 6; count of bases not matched to a gene: 2. CDR3 region: CASKTGGYEKLFF. The CDR3 DNA sequence: TGTGCCAGCAAGACAGGGGGCTATGAAAAACTGTTTTTT.

The gene calls are TRBV6-5 and TRBJ1-4; D unclear. V was clipped by 3 bases and J by 8 bases, with 13 bases between them. Germline-derived CDR1 and CDR2 are MNHEY and SVGAGI. CDR3 size: 14 residues. The CDR3: CASSYDRGLEKLFF. The CDR3 DNA follows: TGTGCCAGCAGTTATGATCGGGGATTGGAAAAACTGTTTTTT.

The chain recombines TRBV10-3 with TRBJ2-5; possible D gene TRBD1, 5 bases. Trimming left V 4 bases short and J 1 base short, with 7 bases between. This CDR3 is built from 13 residues. Germline loops: CDR1 ENHRY, CDR2 SYGVKD. DNA for the CDR3: TGTGCCATCAGTGGACAGATCCAAGAGACCCAGTACTTC. Protein: CAISGQIQETQYF.

V usage is TRBV5-1 and J usage is TRBJ2-3; D is possibly TRBD2 (6 bases). V dropped 7 bases and J dropped 2 bases, with 14 bases sitting between them. The CDR3 has 14 amino acids. Per germline, CDR1 SGHRS and CDR2 YFSETQ. CDR3 region: CASGLGGPTDTQYF. For the CDR3, the DNA is TGCGCCAGCGGCCTCGGGGGTCCCACAGATACGCAGTATTTT. Drawing the rest from reference TRBV5-1 and TRBJ2-3, the complete variable domain is KAGVTQTPRYLIKTRGQQVTLSCSPISGHRSVSWYQQTPGQGLQFLFEYFSETQRNKGNFPGRFSGRQFSNSRSEMNVSTLELGDSALYLCASGLGGPTDTQYFGPGTRLTVL.

The chain employs TRBV11-2 and TRBJ2-3; D gene uncertain. V was cut by 3 bases and J by 0 bases, with 13 bases left in between. The CDR3 has 16 residues. The germline gives CDR1 SGHAT, CDR2 FQNNGV. CDR3 DNA sequence: TGTGCCAGCAGCTTGGCAGCCCACCTAAGCACAGATACGCAGTATTTT. Its translation is CASSLAAHLSTDTQYF.